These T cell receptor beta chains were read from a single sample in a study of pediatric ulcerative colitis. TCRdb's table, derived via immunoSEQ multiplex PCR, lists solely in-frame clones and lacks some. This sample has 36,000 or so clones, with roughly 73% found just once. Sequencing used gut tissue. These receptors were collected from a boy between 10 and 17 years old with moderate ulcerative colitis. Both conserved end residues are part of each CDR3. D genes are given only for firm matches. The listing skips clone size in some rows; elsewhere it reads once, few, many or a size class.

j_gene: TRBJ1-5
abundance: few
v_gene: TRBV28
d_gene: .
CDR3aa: CASISRGNQPQHF
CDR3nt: TGTGCCAGCATCTCCAGGGGCAATCAGCCCCAGCATTTT

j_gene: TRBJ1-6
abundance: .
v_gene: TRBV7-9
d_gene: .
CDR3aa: CASSPLDGANSPLHF
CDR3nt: TGTGCCAGCAGCCCGCTGGACGGGGCTAATTCACCCCTCCACTTT

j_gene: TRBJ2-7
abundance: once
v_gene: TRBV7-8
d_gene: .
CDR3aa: CASSSSSYEQYF
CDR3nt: TGTGCCAGCAGTTCCAGCTCCTACGAGCAGTACTTC

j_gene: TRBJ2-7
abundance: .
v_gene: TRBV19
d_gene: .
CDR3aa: CASSSQQGTHEQYF
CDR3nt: TGTGCCAGTAGTTCCCAACAGGGTACCCACGAGCAGTACTTC

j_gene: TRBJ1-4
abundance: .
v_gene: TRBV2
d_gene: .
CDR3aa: CASSDRVGKLFF
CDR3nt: TGTGCCAGCAGTGACAGGGTAGGGAAACTGTTTTTT

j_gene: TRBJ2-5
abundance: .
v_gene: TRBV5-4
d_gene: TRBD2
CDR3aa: CASSSPLAGQETQYF
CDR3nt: TGTGCCAGCAGCTCCCCCCTAGCGGGACAAGAGACCCAGTACTTC

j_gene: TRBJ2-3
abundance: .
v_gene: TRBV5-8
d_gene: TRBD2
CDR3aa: CASVQIGGWYADTQYF
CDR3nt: TGTGCCAGCGTTCAGATCGGGGGGTGGTATGCAGATACGCAGTATTTT

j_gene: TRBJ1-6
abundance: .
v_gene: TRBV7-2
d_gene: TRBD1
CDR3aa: CASSLGTGVYNSPLHF
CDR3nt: TGTGCCAGCAGCCTCGGGACAGGGGTCTATAATTCACCCCTCCACTTT

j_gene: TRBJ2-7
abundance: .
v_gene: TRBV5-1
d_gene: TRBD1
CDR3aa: CASSLAGGTGVSYEQYF
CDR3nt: TGCGCCAGCAGCTTGGCCGGGGGGACAGGGGTGTCCTACGAGCAGTACTTC

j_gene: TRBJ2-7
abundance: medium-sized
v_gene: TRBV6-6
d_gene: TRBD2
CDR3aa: CASSPPGTSGIGQYF
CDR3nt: TGTGCCAGCAGTCCCCCCGGGACTAGCGGCATCGGGCAGTACTTC

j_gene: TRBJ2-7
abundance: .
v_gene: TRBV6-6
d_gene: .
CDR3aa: CASRDSRGGQPYEQYF
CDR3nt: TGTGCCAGCAGGGATTCTCGAGGGGGACAACCTTACGAGCAGTACTTC

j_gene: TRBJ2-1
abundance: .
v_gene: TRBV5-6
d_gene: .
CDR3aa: CASKDDYNEQFF
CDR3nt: TGTGCCAGCAAGGACGACTACAATGAGCAGTTCTTC

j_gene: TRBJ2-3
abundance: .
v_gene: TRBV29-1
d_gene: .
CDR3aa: CSVQKYGGGTDTQYF
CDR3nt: TGCAGCGTTCAAAAATACGGAGGGGGAACAGATACGCAGTATTTT

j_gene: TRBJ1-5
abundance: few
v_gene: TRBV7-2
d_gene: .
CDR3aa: CASSLGSSRPLSPQHF
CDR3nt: TGTGCCAGCAGCTTAGGATCTAGCAGGCCCTTATCGCCCCAGCATTTT

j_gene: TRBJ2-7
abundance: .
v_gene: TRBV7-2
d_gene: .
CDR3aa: CASSHKSAKPYEQYF
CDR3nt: TGTGCCAGCAGCCACAAGAGCGCAAAACCCTACGAGCAGTACTTC

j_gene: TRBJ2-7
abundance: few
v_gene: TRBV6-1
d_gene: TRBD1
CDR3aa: CASSEGDSSYEQYF
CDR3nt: TGTGCCAGCAGTGAAGGGGACAGCTCCTACGAGCAGTACTTC

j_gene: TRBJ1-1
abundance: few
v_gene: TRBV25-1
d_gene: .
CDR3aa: CASSVRHGYSEAFF
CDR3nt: TGTGCCAGCAGTGTTAGGCATGGTTACTCTGAAGCTTTCTTT

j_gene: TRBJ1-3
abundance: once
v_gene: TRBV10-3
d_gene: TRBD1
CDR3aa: CAISESYAGGGNTIYF
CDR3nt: TGTGCCATCAGTGAGTCGTATGCAGGGGGAGGAAACACCATATATTTT

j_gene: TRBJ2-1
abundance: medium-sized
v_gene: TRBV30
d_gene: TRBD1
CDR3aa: CAWTPPGQGNNEQFF
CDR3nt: TGTGCCTGGACCCCGCCGGGACAGGGTAACAATGAGCAGTTCTTC

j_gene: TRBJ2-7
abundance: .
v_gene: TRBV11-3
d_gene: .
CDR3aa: CASSSQGGPYEQYF
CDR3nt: TGTGCCAGCAGCTCGCAGGGCGGACCCTACGAGCAGTACTTC

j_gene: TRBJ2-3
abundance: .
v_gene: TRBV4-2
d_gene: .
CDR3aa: CASSLGVPSTDTQYF
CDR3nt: TGTGCCAGCAGCCTAGGGGTTCCTAGCACAGATACGCAGTATTTT

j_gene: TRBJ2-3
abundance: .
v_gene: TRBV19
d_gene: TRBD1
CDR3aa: CASSQARGTDTQYF
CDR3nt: TGTGCCAGTAGCCAGGCCAGGGGGACAGATACGCAGTATTTT

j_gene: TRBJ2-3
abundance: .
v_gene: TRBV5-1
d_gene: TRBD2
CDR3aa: CASSSAPRAGGDTQYF
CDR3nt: TGCGCCAGCAGCTCCGCCCCACGAGCGGGAGGAGATACGCAGTATTTT

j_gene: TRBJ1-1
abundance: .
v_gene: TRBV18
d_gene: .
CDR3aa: CASSQRGQSNTEAFF
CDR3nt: TGTGCCAGCTCACAGCGAGGACAGTCAAACACTGAAGCTTTCTTT